This T cell receptor (beta chain) was sequenced for a study of glioma-infiltrating T cells (dated by TCRdb to the mid-2010s). Turning to the overall study: Low-grade gliomas were WHO grade II oligodendrogliomas or astrocytomas, and glioblastomas were WHO grade IV tumors sampled at initial rather than recurrent diagnosis. The study sequenced TCR alpha- and beta-chain repertoires from glioma tissue, from non-neoplastic brain tissue and from matched peripheral blood mononuclear cells. Glioma patients received dexamethasone for six or fewer days before surgery. The sequencing target for blood libraries was roughly 4- to 11-fold coverage of about 960,000 peripheral T cells. Three low-grade glioma patients, seven to nine primary glioblastoma patients, and three non-glioma patients who contributed non-neoplastic brain tissue made up the paired cohort. To measure how far tissue and blood T-cell populations diverged, each tissue-infiltrating repertoire was compared against the peripheral blood repertoire of the same patient. General conclusions and limits of the study: VJ-independent divergence between tissue and blood was lower than expected in non-neoplastic patients but higher than expected in all gliomas, particularly low-grade gliomas. Very few CDR3 sequences were shared between tissue and blood, attributed to high CDR3 diversity and limited sampling. Patients with low tissue-blood divergence were marked by a signature set of shared blood CDR3 motifs, and that set was depleted in highly divergent patients. Group comparisons were based on small numbers of patients: three non-neoplastic, three low-grade glioma and roughly 8 glioblastoma patients.

The CDR3 runs 14 residues from the cysteine to the phenylalanine. Of all the DNA, just the CDR3 is kept, 42 bases in frame from base 1. CDR1 and CDR2, per the germline V gene (reference sequence), are DFQATT and SNEGSKA. Relative to germline, V is 5 bases shorter and J is 1 base shorter, with 13 bases between their ends. Immediately after resection, surgical brain or tumor specimens were cryofrozen in liquid nitrogen, and peripheral blood cells were collected at the same time. TCR alpha and beta CDR3 regions were amplified with the iRepertoire nested amplicon-rescue multiplex PCR (arm-PCR) platform from RNA. For one-step reverse transcription and amplification, roughly 90-450 ng of tissue mRNA or PBMC total RNA was used as input. After bead purification, a secondary multiplex PCR added Illumina adapters, and libraries were gel-purified between 200 and 400 bp. The libraries contained internal 6-nucleotide barcodes that were used for demultiplexing. Sequencing of the libraries was done on an Illumina MiSeq using 2x220 or 2x250 nucleotide paired-end reads. On the authors' methods: FLASH 1.2.11 was used to merge paired reads, and BWA-MEM then aligned the reads to the GRCh37 human genome before TRA and TRB reads were extracted. For V and J assignment, an IMGT-derived reference of cassette sequences and CDR3 motifs that included pseudogenes was used. Reads were translated in three frames, and productive CDR3s were defined by a C…FGXG motif without stop codons. Clonotypes were defined as unique combinations of V-J cassette pair and CDR3 amino acid sequence. Reads were filtered by Hamming distance, with the threshold set by the sequence error rate of each sample in mapped regions. The raw public data were reprocessed by TCRdb itself: fastp quality trimming at Q25, MiXCR clonotype calling, in-frame beta chains only. Rows are combined by CDR3 protein, so each entry shows the most common genes and DNA. The V and J calls were determined by TCRdb, not by the authors. A total of a few hundred thousand distinct CDR3 sequences appear in this sample, around 45% of them only once. The ten biggest clones cover around 12% of the sample.

Note on this clonotype: No antigen is known for it. This sequence may be a read error, since a much larger clone differs from it by one base.

The rearrangement combines TRBV20-1 with TRBJ2-3; a weak D assignment points to TRBD2 (6 bases agree). The clonotype comes from a human donor with low-grade glioma or glioblastoma, undergoing nonglioma brain surgery, or in good health (not recorded which). Sequences were obtained from glioma tissue, nonneoplastic brain tissue, or PBMCs (not recorded which). The DNA is as follows: TGCAGTGCTCCTAGCGCGACTCGCACAGATACGCAGTATTTT. Its protein reads: CSAPSATRTDTQYF.